This TCR beta chain was found in a study of blood T cells in healthy people across ages (dated by TCRdb to about 2015). Describing the broader study: In model experiments, roughly one uniquely barcoded TCR beta cDNA molecule per two T cells was captured by template switching. The study analyzed two additional independent replicas of 1 million unique cDNA reads from the same blood draw for two donors, one aged 18 to 30 and one aged 80 or older. To track age-related changes in TCR beta repertoire diversity, the study relied on deep sequencing normalized with unique cDNA molecular identifiers. To avoid experimental bias, donors of different ages were distributed randomly across sequencing lanes. The donors were divided into four age groups: young (average around 16 years), middle-aged (roughly 40), aged (roughly 66) and long-lived (around 80).

Systemically healthy Caucasian individuals from Russia, over 30 in total and aged about 6 to 100 years, were included as donors. Each donor gave 8 to 10 milliliters of peripheral blood, drawn into EDTA-treated Vacutainer tubes. Ficoll-Paque density-gradient centrifugation was used to isolate PBMCs, with at least 7 million obtained per sample. Total RNA, at least 5 micrograms per sample, was extracted from PBMCs with Trizol reagent. Naive CD45RAhigh/CD27high T cell percentages were measured by flow cytometry on a PBMC aliquot from every donor. Libraries were constructed by 5' RACE. Sequencing was carried out with an Illumina HiSeq 2500. A second about 6 to 11 cycle PCR used a sample-barcoded 5' primer and a J-beta primer mix. A unique molecular identifier was introduced onto each TCR beta cDNA molecule by a template-switch 5' adaptor carrying 12 random nucleotides. Each sample yielded at least 3 million CDR3-containing paired-end reads. First-strand cDNA was synthesized from all RNA with the Mint cDNA synthesis kit, primed by a TRBC-specific oligonucleotide. After uracil-DNA glycosylase treatment, a first 18-cycle PCR used universal primers M1SS and BC2_uni_R on all cDNA. As for how the authors treated the data: Each sample was normalized by randomly selecting 1 million high-quality reads, each carrying a distinct molecular identifier. Instead of being binned into consensus sequences, reads with shared molecular identifiers were discarded. MiTCR, set to a Q25 quality threshold and the strictest error-elimination algorithm, was used for CDR3 identification, clonotype clustering and error correction. Lower-bound total TCR beta diversity was estimated with a nonparametric unseen species model using Euler transformation. The raw public reads went through TCRdb reprocessing: fastp at Q25, MiXCR clone calling, in-frame beta chains kept. Rows with a matching CDR3 protein are joined into one entry that keeps the most common DNA and genes. Here the V and J calls rest on TCRdb's processing, not on the authors' analysis. This sample comprises about 1.5 million distinct CDR3 sequences, 40% to 45% of them detected only once. The ten top clones hold 4% of the sample.

What the work shows at the level of the full study, not this receptor alone: Conclusive comparison of naive and antigen-experienced compartments was prevented by the profiling of bulk unsorted PBMCs. As age increased, observed TCR beta diversity per million T cells dropped in a roughly linear way, and a significant reduction was already evident by age 40. Compared with the aged group, more naive CD4+ T cells, fewer expanded clones and increased TCR diversity were shown by the long-lived group, suggesting age selection. The CMV infection status of donors was not known, potentially confounding age-related changes in expanded clonotypes. A strong correlation was found between observed TCR beta diversity and the percentage of naive T cells measured by flow cytometry. Estimates of total diversity based on one million sequenced T cells were regarded as lower bounds and as underestimates.

For this clonotype: Its antigen remains undetermined. Base qualities are not provided; no much larger clone lies one nucleotide away.

Specimen: blood. The TCR sequence derives from a woman in her late teens or twenties in good health.

The base sequence is TGCAGTGCTAGGGTAGGGGTTAGCACAGATACGCAGTATTTT. It translates as CSARVGVSTDTQYF. The chain links TRBV20-1 with TRBJ2-3; 5 matching bases give a weak D call of TRBD1. Trimming at the junction amounts to 3 bases on V and 0 bases on J, and the germline ends lie 10 bases apart. The CDR3 covers 14 residues, taking in both the cysteine and the phenylalanine. Of the read, only the CDR3 DNA is kept; its 42 bases are in frame from base 1. Sequences DFQATT (CDR1) and SNEGSKA (CDR2) are obtained from the germline V gene (reference sequence).